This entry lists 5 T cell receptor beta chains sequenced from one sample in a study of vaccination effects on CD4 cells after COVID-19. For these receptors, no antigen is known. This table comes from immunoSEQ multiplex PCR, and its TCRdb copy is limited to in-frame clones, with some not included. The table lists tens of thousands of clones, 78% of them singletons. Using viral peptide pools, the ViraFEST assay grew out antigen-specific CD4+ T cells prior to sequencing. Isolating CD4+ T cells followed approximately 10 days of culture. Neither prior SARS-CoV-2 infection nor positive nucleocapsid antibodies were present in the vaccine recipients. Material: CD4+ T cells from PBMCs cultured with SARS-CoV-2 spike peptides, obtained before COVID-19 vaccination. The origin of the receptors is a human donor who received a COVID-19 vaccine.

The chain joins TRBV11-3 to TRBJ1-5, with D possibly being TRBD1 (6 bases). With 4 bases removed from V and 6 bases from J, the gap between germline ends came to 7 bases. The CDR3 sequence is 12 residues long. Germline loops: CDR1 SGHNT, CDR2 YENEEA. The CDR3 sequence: CASSSGAQPQHF. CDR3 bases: TGTGCCAGCAGCTCAGGGGCTCAGCCCCAGCATTTT.

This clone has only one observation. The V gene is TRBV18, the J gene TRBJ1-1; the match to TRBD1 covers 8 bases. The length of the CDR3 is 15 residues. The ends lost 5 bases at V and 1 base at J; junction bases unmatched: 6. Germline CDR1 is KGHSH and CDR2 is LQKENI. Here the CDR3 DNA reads TGTGCCAGCTCAACGAGACAGGGGCCGAACACTGAAGCTTTCTTT. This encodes CASSTRQGPNTEAFF.

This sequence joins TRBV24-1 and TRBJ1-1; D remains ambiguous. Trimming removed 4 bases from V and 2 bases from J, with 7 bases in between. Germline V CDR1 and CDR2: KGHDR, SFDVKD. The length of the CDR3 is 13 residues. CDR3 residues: CATSDWTNTEAFF. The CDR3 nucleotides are TGTGCCACCAGTGACTGGACTAACACTGAAGCTTTCTTT.

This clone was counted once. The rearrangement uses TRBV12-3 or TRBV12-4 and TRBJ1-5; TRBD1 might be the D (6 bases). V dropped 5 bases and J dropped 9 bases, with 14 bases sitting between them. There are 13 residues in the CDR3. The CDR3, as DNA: TGTGCCAGCAGTCGGGACACCTGGAGGCCCCAGCATTTT. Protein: CASSRDTWRPQHF.

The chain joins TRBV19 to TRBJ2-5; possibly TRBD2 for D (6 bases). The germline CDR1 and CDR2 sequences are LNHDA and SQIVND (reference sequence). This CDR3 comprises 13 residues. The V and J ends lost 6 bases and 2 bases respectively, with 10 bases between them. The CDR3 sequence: CASSWTTQETQYF. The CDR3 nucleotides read TGTGCCAGTAGCTGGACTACGCAAGAGACCCAGTACTTC.